A single sample gave rise to the 18 T cell receptor beta chains below, sequenced in a study of T cells in Graves' hyperthyroidism and ophthalmopathy. Authors of the study amplified TCR beta CDR3 regions from RNA transcripts. The TCR CDR3 first-round RT-PCR relied on the HTBI primer set. MiXCR, run by TCRdb on the multiplex PCR reads, gives a single entry per CDR3 protein. The sample carries hundreds of thousands of distinct CDR3 sequences, around 20% recorded once. The sample consisted of blood. These receptors originate from a man under 40 with Graves' ophthalmopathy.

This clonotype was detected ten times or more. The V call is TRBV6-5, the J call TRBJ2-7; D is uncertain. Trimming took off 0 bases at V and 4 bases at J, with 7 bases between the two ends. Germline-derived CDR1 and CDR2 are MNHEY and SVGAGI. This CDR3 has 13 residues. CDR3: CASSYSIGYEQYF. In DNA, the CDR3 is TGTGCCAGCAGTTACTCGATCGGGTACGAGCAGTACTTC.

This clonotype was recorded a few times. This chain joins TRBV27 and TRBJ1-5; the D is unclear. The germline V gene encodes CDR1 MNHEY and CDR2 SMNVEV (reference sequence). Trimming took off 5 bases at V and 0 bases at J, with 17 bases between the two ends. The CDR3 is made up of 17 amino acids. The DNA of the CDR3 is TGTGCCAGCAGTATGGGCCTTTCACCTTATAGCAATCAGCCCCAGCATTTT. It codes for CASSMGLSPYSNQPQHF.

This clonotype was counted only a few times. The J gene is TRBJ2-2, the V gene TRBV20-1; 8 positions match TRBD1. The germline CDR1 and CDR2 sequences are DFQATT and SNEGSKA (reference sequence). This CDR3 is built from 15 residues. V lost 4 bases, J lost 1 base, and 5 bases stayed unmatched. This CDR3 reads CSAKAGTGNTGELFF. CDR3 sequence (DNA): TGCAGTGCTAAGGCCGGGACAGGGAACACCGGGGAGCTGTTTTTT.

The rearrangement joins TRBV6-1 to TRBJ1-4; 7 bases are shared with TRBD1. J lost 5 bases, V lost 8 bases, and 11 bases had no gene match. CDR1 and CDR2 from the germline V gene are MNHNS and SASEGT. The CDR3 runs 15 residues. CDR3 DNA: TGTGCCAGCGCCAGGGCGGGACAGTCGAATGAAAAACTGTTTTTT. Translated: CASARAGQSNEKLFF.

Many counts were recorded for this clonotype. The chain is built from TRBV7-2 and TRBJ2-1, with D maybe TRBD1 (6 bases). The V gene's germline CDR1 is SGHTA and CDR2 FQGNSA. The CDR3 has 17 amino acids. The ends were cut back, 3 bases at V and 0 bases at J, with 15 bases in the middle. CDR3 DNA sequence: TGTGCCAGCAGCTTCCGGACAGACATTTACTCCTACAATGAGCAGTTCTTC. Amino acid sequence: CASSFRTDIYSYNEQFF.

At least ten counts were recorded for this clonotype. The rearrangement joins TRBV20-1 to TRBJ2-5; 10 bases are a match to TRBD2. The germline CDR1 and CDR2 sequences are DFQATT and SNEGSKA (reference sequence). The CDR3 has 14 amino acids. V shed 2 bases, J shed 4 bases, and the junction held 4 bases outside the gene matches. CDR3 amino acids: CSARLGLALETQYF. CDR3 sequence (DNA): TGCAGTGCTAGATTGGGACTAGCGCTAGAGACCCAGTACTTC.

CDR3 sequence (DNA): TGTGCCAGCAGTCGCTTGAGTGGACAGGGTACTGAAGCTTTCTTT. Its protein product is CASSRLSGQGTEAFF. The chain combines TRBV27 with TRBJ1-1, with TRBD1 matching over 8 bases. V lost 5 bases to trimming and J lost 5 bases; unmatched junction nucleotides: 10. This CDR3 is built from 15 residues. Per the germline V gene, CDR1 is MNHEY and CDR2 is SMNVEV (reference sequence).

This clonotype appeared many times. This chain joins TRBV11-3 and TRBJ2-1, with a possible D match to TRBD2 (5 bases). The V end lost 3 bases, the J end lost 2 bases, and 8 bases lay between the germline ends. The CDR3 is made up of 14 amino acids. The germline CDR1 and CDR2 sequences are SGHNT and YENEEA. The CDR3 bases are TGTGCCAGCAGCTTGCGGCGGGCCTACAATGAGCAGTTCTTC. This translates into CASSLRRAYNEQFF.

V is TRBV12-3 or TRBV12-4 and J is TRBJ2-1, with D unclear. The CDR3 covers 12 residues. Trimming cost V 6 bases and J 12 bases, with 15 bases left between them. CDR3 nucleotide sequence: TGTGCCAGCAGCCATCTCTCCCTTGGGCAGTTCTTC. This gives the protein CASSHLSLGQFF.

J is TRBJ2-1 and V is TRBV5-1; 13 bases fit TRBD2. V gave up 4 bases and J gave up 0 bases; unmatched junction bases: 7. In germline, CDR1 is SGHRS, CDR2 YFSETQ. The length of the CDR3 is 18 residues. CDR3 region: CASSPWTSGGSSYNEQFF. The CDR3 bases are TGCGCCAGCAGCCCGTGGACTAGCGGGGGCAGCTCCTACAATGAGCAGTTCTTC.

This clonotype was counted many times. V and J are TRBV30 and TRBJ2-2; TRBD2 aligns across 13 bases. The CDR3 totals 15 residues. The J segment lost 5 bases and the V segment lost 5 bases, leaving 5 bases of the junction unmatched. Germline V gives CDR1 GTSNPN, CDR2 SVGIG (reference sequence). This chain's CDR3 is CAWALGLAGTGELFF. The CDR3 nucleotides are TGTGCCTGGGCTTTGGGACTAGCGGGGACCGGGGAGCTGTTTTTT.

At least ten counts were recorded for this clonotype. The chain combines TRBV7-8 with TRBJ2-5; TRBD2 aligns across 10 bases. The CDR3 extends over 16 amino acids. Germline V gives CDR1 SGHVS, CDR2 FQNEAQ. J lost 2 bases, V lost 2 bases, and 5 bases had no gene match. CDR3 coding DNA: TGTGCCAGCAGCTTACTAGCGGGAGTAAGTCAAGAGACCCAGTACTTC. It codes for CASSLLAGVSQETQYF.

This clonotype was recorded many times. The rearrangement uses TRBV11-2 and TRBJ1-2; D gene uncertain. The CDR3 extends over 12 amino acids. Germline-derived CDR1 and CDR2 are SGHAT and FQNNGV. The V end was cut by 3 bases, the J end by 8 bases, with 10 bases between. CDR3: CASSLAGRGYTF. The CDR3 DNA reads as TGTGCCAGCAGCTTGGCAGGACGGGGCTACACCTTC.

Ten or more counts support this clonotype. V and J are TRBV3-1 and TRBJ1-5, with D perhaps TRBD1 (6 bases). In germline, CDR1 is LGHDT, CDR2 YNNKEL (reference sequence). V was shortened by 0 bases and J by 6 bases, with 15 bases between the two germline ends. This CDR3 spans 16 amino acids. The CDR3 DNA reads as TGTGCCAGCAGCCAAGATGCCAGGGGTCAGGGTCAGCCCCAGCATTTT. Its protein is CASSQDARGQGQPQHF.

In this sample, this clonotype turned up many times. The chain carries TRBV28 and TRBJ2-1; tentative D call: TRBD2 (7 bases). V was pared by 4 bases and J by 8 bases, with 18 bases between. Germline values: CDR1 MDHEN, CDR2 SYDVKM. This CDR3 is built from 15 residues. CDR3 protein: CASSSGGGARDEQFF. The DNA for the CDR3 is TGTGCCAGCAGTTCCGGAGGGGGGGCAAGGGATGAGCAGTTCTTC.

Concerning this clonotype: With a much larger clone just one base away, this may be a read error. The V and J genes are TRBV20-1 and TRBJ1-2; TRBD1 matches 8 bases. The germline gives CDR1 DFQATT, CDR2 SNEGSKA (reference sequence). V lost 6 bases, J lost 2 bases, and 8 bases stayed unmatched. This CDR3 contains 14 residues. The CDR3, as DNA: TGCAGTGCCCCGGGACAGGAGTCAAACTATGGCTACACCTTC. It is translated as CSAPGQESNYGYTF.

This clonotype was counted between two and nine times. This chain links TRBV13 with TRBJ2-5; no firm D call. Germline CDR1 PRHDT, CDR2 FYEKMQ (reference sequence). The CDR3 has 12 amino acids. Trimming shortened V by 5 bases and J by 8 bases, and 12 bases separated the two germline ends. CDR3 nucleotide sequence: TGTGCCAGCAGCCCATTCGAGGATACCCAGTACTTC. Its translation is CASSPFEDTQYF.

With regard to this clonotype: A read error is possible here, since a much larger clone lies one base away. This chain connects TRBV7-2 to TRBJ2-7; 7 bases agree with TRBD1. The CDR3 consists of 15 residues. The J segment lost 4 bases and the V segment lost 5 bases, leaving 11 bases of the junction unmatched. Germline loops: CDR1 SGHTA, CDR2 FQGNSA. The CDR3 region has the DNA TGTGCCAGCAGCCGGACAGGAGGACCCGAATACGAGCAGTACTTC. Amino acid sequence: CASSRTGGPEYEQYF.